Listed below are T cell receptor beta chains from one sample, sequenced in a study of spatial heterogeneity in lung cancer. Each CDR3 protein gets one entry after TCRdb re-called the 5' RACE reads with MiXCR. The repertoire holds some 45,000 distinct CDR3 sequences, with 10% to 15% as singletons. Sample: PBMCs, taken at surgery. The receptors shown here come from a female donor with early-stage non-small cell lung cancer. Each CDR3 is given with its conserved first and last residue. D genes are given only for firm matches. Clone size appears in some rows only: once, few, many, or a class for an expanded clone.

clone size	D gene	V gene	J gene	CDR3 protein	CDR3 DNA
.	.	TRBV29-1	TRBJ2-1	CSVEGQAYEQFF	TGCAGCGTTGAAGGACAGGCCTATGAGCAGTTCTTC
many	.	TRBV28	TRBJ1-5	CASSFPGSNQPQHF	TGTGCCAGCAGTTTCCCGGGTTCTAATCAGCCCCAGCATTTT
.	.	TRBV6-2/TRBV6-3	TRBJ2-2	CASSRTTVFTGELFF	TGTGCCAGCAGTCGAACGACAGTCTTTACCGGGGAGCTGTTTTTT
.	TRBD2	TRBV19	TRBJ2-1	CASSPREGGFNEQFF	TGTGCCAGTAGTCCCCGGGAGGGGGGTTTTAATGAGCAGTTCTTC
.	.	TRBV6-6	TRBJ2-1	CASSYSNVEQFF	TGTGCCAGCAGTTACTCGAACGTTGAGCAGTTCTTC
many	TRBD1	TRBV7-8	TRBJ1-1	CASSLRTGGGTEAFF	TGTGCCAGCAGCCTCCGGACAGGGGGAGGCACTGAAGCTTTCTTT
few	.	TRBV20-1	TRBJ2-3	CSASPLSAGKIDTQYF	TGCAGTGCTTCGCCCCTTAGCGCGGGGAAGATAGATACGCAGTATTTT
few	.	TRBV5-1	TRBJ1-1	CASKRGSGENTEAFF	TGCGCCAGCAAGCGGGGATCTGGGGAGAACACTGAAGCTTTCTTT
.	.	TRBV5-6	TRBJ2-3	CASSPRGLSGTDTQYF	TGTGCCAGCAGCCCCCGGGGCCTCAGTGGCACAGATACGCAGTATTTT
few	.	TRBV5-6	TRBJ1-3	CASSLDGTNTIYF	TGTGCCAGCAGTCTCGACGGGACAAACACCATATATTTT
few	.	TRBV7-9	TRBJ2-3	CASELETRGTDTQYF	TGTGCCAGCGAATTGGAGACTAGGGGCACAGATACGCAGTATTTT
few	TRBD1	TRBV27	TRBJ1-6	CASRGQGGNSPLHF	TGTGCCAGCAGGGGGCAGGGGGGCAATTCACCCCTCCACTTT
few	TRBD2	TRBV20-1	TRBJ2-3	CSAWGGLAGPRGDTQYF	TGCAGTGCCTGGGGGGGACTAGCGGGGCCACGAGGAGATACGCAGTATTTT
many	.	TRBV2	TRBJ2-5	CASQTLPGQETQYF	TGTGCCAGCCAGACCCTGCCAGGGCAAGAGACCCAGTACTTC
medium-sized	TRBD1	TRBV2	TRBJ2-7	CASCTGTGPYEQYF	TGTGCCAGCTGCACCGGGACAGGGCCCTACGAGCAGTACTTC
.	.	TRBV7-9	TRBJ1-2	CASSLGDGFYTF	TGTGCCAGCAGCTTAGGGGACGGATTCTACACCTTC
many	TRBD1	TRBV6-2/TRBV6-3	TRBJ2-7	CASILTGGVHEQYF	TGTGCCAGCATTCTGACAGGGGGAGTCCACGAGCAGTACTTC
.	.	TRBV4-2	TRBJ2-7	CASSQDTGTDEQYF	TGTGCCAGCAGCCAAGATACAGGGACCGACGAGCAGTACTTC
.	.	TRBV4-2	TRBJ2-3	CASSQAALVDTDTQYF	TGTGCCAGCAGCCAAGCCGCCTTGGTAGACACAGATACGCAGTATTTT
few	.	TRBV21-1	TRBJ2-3	CASTPKRGSTDTQYF	TGTGCCAGCACCCCCAAGCGGGGGAGCACAGATACGCAGTATTTT
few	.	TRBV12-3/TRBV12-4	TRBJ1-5	CASSFQGLGMGGGNQPQHF	TGTGCCAGCAGTTTTCAGGGACTGGGGATGGGGGGGGGCAATCAGCCCCAGCATTTT
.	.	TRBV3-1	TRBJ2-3	CASSPLRTDTQYF	TGTGCCAGCAGTCCTTTGCGTACAGATACGCAGTATTTT
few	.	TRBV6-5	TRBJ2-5	CASSYRRGPQETQYF	TGTGCCAGCAGTTACAGGCGGGGGCCACAAGAGACCCAGTACTTC
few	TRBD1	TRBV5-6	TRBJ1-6	CASSLWTGPQSSYNSPLHF	TGTGCCAGCAGCCTATGGACAGGGCCCCAGAGCTCCTATAATTCACCCCTCCACTTT
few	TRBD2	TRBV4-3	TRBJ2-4	CASSQDETGGVAKNIQYF	TGCGCCAGCAGCCAAGATGAGACCGGGGGGGTAGCCAAAAACATTCAGTACTTC
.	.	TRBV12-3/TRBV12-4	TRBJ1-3	CASSFGGSGNTIYF	TGTGCCAGCAGTTTTGGGGGATCTGGAAACACCATATATTTT
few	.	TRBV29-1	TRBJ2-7	CSVESGSEQYF	TGCAGCGTTGAATCAGGGTCCGAGCAGTACTTC
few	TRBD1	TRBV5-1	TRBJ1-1	CASSPRTGGDTEAFF	TGCGCCAGCAGCCCCAGGACAGGGGGGGACACTGAAGCTTTCTTT
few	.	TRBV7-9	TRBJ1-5	CASSNNEPQHF	TGTGCCAGCAGCAACAATGAGCCCCAGCATTTT
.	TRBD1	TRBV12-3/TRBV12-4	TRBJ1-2	CASTATGGNYGYTF	TGTGCCAGCACCGCGACAGGGGGCAACTATGGCTACACCTTC
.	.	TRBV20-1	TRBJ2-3	CSAGGASIDTQYF	TGCAGTGCAGGGGGGGCGTCCATAGATACGCAGTATTTT